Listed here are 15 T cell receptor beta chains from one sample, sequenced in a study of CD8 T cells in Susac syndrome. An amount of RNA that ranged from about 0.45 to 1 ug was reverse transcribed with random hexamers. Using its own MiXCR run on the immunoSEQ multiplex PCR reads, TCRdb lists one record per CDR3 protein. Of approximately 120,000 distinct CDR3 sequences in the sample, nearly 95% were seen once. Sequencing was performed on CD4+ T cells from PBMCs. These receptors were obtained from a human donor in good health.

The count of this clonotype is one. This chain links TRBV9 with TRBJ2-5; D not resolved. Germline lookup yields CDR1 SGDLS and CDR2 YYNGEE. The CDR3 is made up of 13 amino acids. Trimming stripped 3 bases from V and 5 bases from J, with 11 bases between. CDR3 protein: CASSESPRETQYF. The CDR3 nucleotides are TGTGCCAGCAGCGAGTCCCCGAGGGAGACCCAGTACTTC. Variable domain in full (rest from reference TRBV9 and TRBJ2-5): DSGVTQTPKHLITATGQRVTLRCSPRSGDLSVYWYQQSLDQGLQFLIQYYNGEERAKGNILERFSAQQFPDLHSELNLSSLELGDSALYFCASSESPRETQYFGPGTRLLVL.

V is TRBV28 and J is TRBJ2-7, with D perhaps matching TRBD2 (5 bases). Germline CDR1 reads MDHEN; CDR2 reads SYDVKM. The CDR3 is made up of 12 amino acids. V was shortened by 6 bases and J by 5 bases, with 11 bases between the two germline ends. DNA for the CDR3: TGTGCCAGCAGGGACTTGAGGAACGAGCAGTACTTC. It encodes CASRDLRNEQYF.

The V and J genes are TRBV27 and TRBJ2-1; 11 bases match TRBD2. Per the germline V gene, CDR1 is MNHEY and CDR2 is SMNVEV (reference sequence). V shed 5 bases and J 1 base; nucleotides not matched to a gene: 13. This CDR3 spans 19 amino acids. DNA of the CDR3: TGTGCCAGCAGTGGGATGGGACTAGCGGCCACCGAATCCTACAATGAGCAGTTCTTC. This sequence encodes CASSGMGLAATESYNEQFF.

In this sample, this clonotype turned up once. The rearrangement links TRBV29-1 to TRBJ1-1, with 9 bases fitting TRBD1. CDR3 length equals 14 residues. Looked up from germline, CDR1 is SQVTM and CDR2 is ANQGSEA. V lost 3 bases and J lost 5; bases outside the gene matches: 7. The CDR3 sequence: CSVDGTGMLTEAFF. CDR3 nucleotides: TGCAGCGTTGACGGGACAGGGATGTTAACTGAAGCTTTCTTT.

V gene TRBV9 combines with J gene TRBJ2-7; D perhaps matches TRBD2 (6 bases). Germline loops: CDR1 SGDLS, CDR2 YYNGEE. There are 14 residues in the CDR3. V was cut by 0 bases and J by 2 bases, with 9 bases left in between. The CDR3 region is CASSVAEGAYEQYF. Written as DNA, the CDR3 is TGTGCCAGCAGCGTAGCGGAGGGAGCCTACGAGCAGTACTTC.

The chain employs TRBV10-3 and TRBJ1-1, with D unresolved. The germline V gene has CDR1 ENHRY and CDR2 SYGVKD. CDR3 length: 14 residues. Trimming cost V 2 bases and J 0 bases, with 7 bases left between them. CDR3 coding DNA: TGTGCCATCAGTGAGCTTCCGGTGAACACTGAAGCTTTCTTT. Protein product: CAISELPVNTEAFF.

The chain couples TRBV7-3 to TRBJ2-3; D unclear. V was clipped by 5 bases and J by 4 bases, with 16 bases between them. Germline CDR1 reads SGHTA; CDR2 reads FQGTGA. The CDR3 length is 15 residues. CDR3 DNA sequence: TGTGCCAGCAGCACGCTGGGCCTGGGCGCAGATACGCAGTATTTT. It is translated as CASSTLGLGADTQYF.

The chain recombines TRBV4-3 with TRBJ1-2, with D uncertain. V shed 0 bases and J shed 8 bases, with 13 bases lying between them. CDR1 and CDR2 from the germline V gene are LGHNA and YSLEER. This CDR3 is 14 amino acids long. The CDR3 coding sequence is TGCGCCAGCAGCCAAGAAATCCATAGGGAAGGCTACACCTTC. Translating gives CASSQEIHREGYTF.

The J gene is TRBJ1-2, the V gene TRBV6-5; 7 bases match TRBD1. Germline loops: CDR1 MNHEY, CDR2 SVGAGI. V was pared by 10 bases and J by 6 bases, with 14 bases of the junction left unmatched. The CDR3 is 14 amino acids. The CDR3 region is CATGEGARSDGYTF. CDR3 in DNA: TGTGCCACCGGGGAGGGGGCGCGATCGGATGGCTACACCTTC.

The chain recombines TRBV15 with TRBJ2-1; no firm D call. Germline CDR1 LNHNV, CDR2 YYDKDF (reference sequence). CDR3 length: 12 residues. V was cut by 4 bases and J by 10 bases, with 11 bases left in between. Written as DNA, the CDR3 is TGTGCCACCAGCACCCCCTTGGTAGAGCAGTTCTTC. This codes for CATSTPLVEQFF.

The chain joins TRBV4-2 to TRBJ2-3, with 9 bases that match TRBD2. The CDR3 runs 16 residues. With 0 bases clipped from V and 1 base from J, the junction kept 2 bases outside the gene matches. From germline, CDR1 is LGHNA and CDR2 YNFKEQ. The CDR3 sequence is CASSQEASGGTDTQYF. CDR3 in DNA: TGTGCCAGCAGCCAAGAGGCTAGCGGGGGCACAGATACGCAGTATTTT.

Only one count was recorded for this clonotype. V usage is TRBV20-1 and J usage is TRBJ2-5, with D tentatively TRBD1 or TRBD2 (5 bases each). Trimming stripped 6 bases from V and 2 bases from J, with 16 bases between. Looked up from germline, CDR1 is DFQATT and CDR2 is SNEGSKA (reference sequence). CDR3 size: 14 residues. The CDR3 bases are TGCAGTGCCGACGGGGCGGCGATACAAGAGACCCAGTACTTC. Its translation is CSADGAAIQETQYF.

Here the CDR3 reads CSARVDRNSPLHF. The CDR3 nucleotides read TGCAGTGCTAGAGTCGATAGAAATTCACCCCTCCACTTT. The chain couples TRBV20-1 to TRBJ1-6; D gene unclear. The V gene's germline CDR1 is DFQATT and CDR2 SNEGSKA (reference sequence). This CDR3 comprises 13 residues. Trimming took 1 base from V and 7 from J, leaving 8 bases between them.

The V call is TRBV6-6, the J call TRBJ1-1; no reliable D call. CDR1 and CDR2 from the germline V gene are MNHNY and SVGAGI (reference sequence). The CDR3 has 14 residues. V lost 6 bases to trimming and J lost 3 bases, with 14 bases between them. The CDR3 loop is CASRPSAGDTEAFF. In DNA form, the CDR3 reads TGTGCCAGCAGACCTTCGGCCGGGGACACTGAAGCTTTCTTT.

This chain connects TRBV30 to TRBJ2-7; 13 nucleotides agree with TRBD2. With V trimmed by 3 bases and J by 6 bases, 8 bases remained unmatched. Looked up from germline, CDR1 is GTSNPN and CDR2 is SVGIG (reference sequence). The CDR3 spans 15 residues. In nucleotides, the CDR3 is TGTGCCTGGAGGGTCGGACTAGCGGGAGTAGGCGAGCAGTACTTC. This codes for CAWRVGLAGVGEQYF.